This T cell receptor beta chain comes out of a study of Ad26.COV2.S vaccination and SARS-CoV-2 variants. For the study at large: A participant enrolled in the COV1001 Ad26.COV2.S trial arm provided the sample.

Notes on the study in general: Analytic work on TCR breadth and depth might have understated the full extent of total T cell responses.

Trimming took 7 bases from V and 4 from J, leaving 8 bases between them. This CDR3 is 12 amino acids long. Data came from immunoSEQ multiplex PCR; TCRdb stores just in-frame clones and leaves some out. Of roughly 700,000 clones listed, approximately 88% are singletons. Specified treatment: some 19 received Ad26.COV2.S at low or high dose, single or two shots; about 5 received placebo; per-sample allocation not given. Specimens were obtained on day 63 following the first vaccine or placebo injection. This clone was found once. Antigen specificity is unknown. The sample here was peripheral blood, taken in a trial of Ad26.COV2.S vaccine versus placebo. The TCR comes from a person aged 18-60 years who received the Ad26.COV2.S COVID-19 vaccine or a placebo. The chain links TRBV12-3 or TRBV12-4 to TRBJ1-3; D is ambiguous. CDR3 protein: CASTLGGNTIYF. The CDR3 DNA is TGTGCCAGCACCTTGGGGGGAAACACCATATATTTT.